These 24 T cell receptor beta chains were all obtained from the same sample, sequenced in a study of T-cell memory formation after mild COVID-19 listed by TCRdb under 2021. Libraries were made using 5' RACE. Sequencing was performed on an Illumina NovaSeq 6000. TCRdb applied fastp at Q25 and MiXCR to the public reads, then kept only in-frame beta chains. For every CDR3 protein sequence, its rows merge into one entry that carries the most common genes and DNA. Within this sample are some 200,000 distinct CDR3 sequences, with 20% to 25% of them counted one time only. The ten largest clones capture roughly 24% of the sample. Sequencing was carried out using PBMCs or a T cell subset sorted from them (not recorded which). These receptor sequences come from an adult woman who had mild COVID-19 (a few samples of this study predate the infection). The sample titles of this study are shuffled in the database, so cell type and time point are left out; the donor was told from shared clones.

In its sample, this clonotype was seen a few times. The chain combines TRBV12-3 or TRBV12-4 with TRBJ2-1, with a tentative D call TRBD2 (6 bases). V dropped 5 bases and J dropped 4 bases, with 18 bases sitting between them. This CDR3 is built from 16 residues. CDR3 DNA sequence: TGTGCCAGCAGTCCTCCCGGGCGGGGTGGATACAATGAGCAGTTCTTC. Protein sequence: CASSPPGRGGYNEQFF.

There are a few counts of this clonotype. The chain is built from TRBV4-1 and TRBJ2-7; D is undetermined. The CDR3 spans 14 residues. V was clipped by 0 bases and J by 1 base, with 7 bases between them. The germline V gene encodes CDR1 MGHRA and CDR2 YSYEKL. This CDR3 reads CASSQDIRSYEQYF. DNA for the CDR3: TGCGCCAGCAGCCAAGATATACGTTCCTACGAGCAGTACTTC.

The chain recombines TRBV9 with TRBJ2-3, with a weak D call TRBD1 (6 bases). Germline V gene data show CDR1 as SGDLS and CDR2 as YYNGEE. The CDR3 totals 15 residues. The germline V and J ends were trimmed by 3 bases and 2 bases, with 13 bases remaining between them. DNA for the CDR3: TGTGCCAGCAGCGCCGGGACATGGGCCACAGATACGCAGTATTTT. Translating gives CASSAGTWATDTQYF.

This chain links TRBV7-6 with TRBJ1-3; D not certain. Germline assignment: CDR1 SGHVS and CDR2 FNYEAQ. V lost 1 base and J lost 0, with 4 bases in between. This CDR3 spans 14 amino acids. Here the CDR3 reads CASSLVSSGNTIYF. The CDR3, as DNA: TGTGCCAGCAGCTTAGTCAGCTCTGGAAACACCATATATTTT.

The chain has TRBV7-8 and TRBJ2-5; the match to TRBD1 covers 8 bases. The germline V gene has CDR1 SGHVS and CDR2 FQNEAQ. The CDR3 sequence is 15 residues long. Trimming at V came to 9 bases and at J to 1 base, leaving 10 bases not matched to a gene. CDR3 in amino acids: CASWTGYRGQETQYF. The CDR3 coding sequence is TGTGCCAGTTGGACAGGGTATCGGGGCCAAGAGACCCAGTACTTC. The variable domain in full, with the rest retrieved from reference TRBV7-8 and TRBJ2-5, is GAGVSQSPRYKVAKRGQDVALRCDPISGHVSLFWYQQALGQGPEFLTYFQNEAQLDKSGLPSDRFFAERPEGSVSTLKIQRTQQEDSAVYLCASWTGYRGQETQYFGPGTRLLVL.

The gene calls are TRBV7-9 and TRBJ1-2; possibly TRBD1 for D (6 bases). The CDR3 has 14 residues. V was clipped by 4 bases and J by 4 bases, with 13 bases between them. Germline assignment: CDR1 SEHNR and CDR2 FQNEAQ (reference sequence). CDR3 protein: CASSSPGQIYGYTF. In DNA form, the CDR3 reads TGTGCCAGCAGCTCTCCCGGACAGATCTATGGCTACACCTTC.

This clonotype has just a few counts. The V gene is TRBV9, the J gene TRBJ2-3, with 7 bases that match TRBD2. This CDR3 is 16 amino acids long. Germline lookup yields CDR1 SGDLS and CDR2 YYNGEE. J was trimmed by 2 bases and V by 0 bases; bases with no gene match: 6. CDR3 in amino acids: CASSVGLAVDTDTQYF. The CDR3 region has the DNA TGTGCCAGCAGCGTAGGTCTAGCGGTGGACACAGATACGCAGTATTTT.

The chain combines TRBV12-3 or TRBV12-4 with TRBJ1-1; D unresolved. V was trimmed by 5 bases and J by 4 bases, leaving 14 bases between them. The CDR3 spans 14 residues. CDR3 nucleotides: TGTGCCAGCAGTCTGATGGGCGAGGGCACTGAAGCTTTCTTT. This gives the protein CASSLMGEGTEAFF.

CDR3 region: CASSLSTANEQFF. The CDR3 coding sequence is TGTGCCAGCAGTTTATCCACAGCCAATGAGCAGTTCTTC. V usage is TRBV27 and J usage is TRBJ2-1; no definite D call. The V end lost 0 bases, the J end lost 6 bases, and 6 bases lay between the germline ends. Germline V gene sequence: CDR1 MNHEY, CDR2 SMNVEV (reference sequence). This CDR3 region has 13 residues.

V and J are TRBV6-5 and TRBJ2-1; 14 bases fit TRBD2. Unmatched junction bases numbered 14, after V lost 6 bases and J lost 7 bases. The germline gives CDR1 MNHEY, CDR2 SVGAGI. The CDR3 is 18 amino acids. The CDR3 loop is CASSRLTSGGALVNEQFF. The DNA of the CDR3 is TGTGCCAGCAGCCGCCTGACTAGCGGGGGGGCCCTGGTGAATGAGCAGTTCTTC.

This clonotype has a handful of counts. The chain is built from TRBV4-1 and TRBJ2-1, with 8 bases identical to TRBD1. Germline trimming cut 11 bases from V and 5 bases from J; bases unmatched to any gene: 11. The CDR3 totals 14 residues. Germline CDR1 and CDR2: MGHRA and YSYEKL. CDR3 sequence reads: CAAKTGVGDNEQFF. For the CDR3, the DNA is TGCGCCGCCAAGACAGGGGTTGGTGACAATGAGCAGTTCTTC.

This rearrangement joins TRBV27 to TRBJ2-7; D possibly corresponds to TRBD1 (6 bases). This CDR3 spans 14 amino acids. Germline V gives CDR1 MNHEY, CDR2 SMNVEV (reference sequence). V dropped 3 bases and J dropped 2 bases, with 11 bases sitting between them. The CDR3 loop is CASSLVGQPYEQYF. CDR3 sequence (DNA): TGTGCCAGCAGTTTGGTAGGACAGCCCTACGAGCAGTACTTC.

The CDR3 bases are TGTGCCATACAGGGAACTGGGGCCAACGTCCTGACTTTC. Protein product: CAIQGTGANVLTF. The J gene is TRBJ2-6, the V gene TRBV10-3; D may be TRBD1 (6 bases). The CDR3 consists of 13 residues. CDR1 is ENHRY and CDR2 is SYGVKD in the germline V gene. The V end was cut by 9 bases, the J end by 2 bases, with 8 bases between.

This chain connects TRBV3-1 to TRBJ1-1, with unresolved D. This CDR3 comprises 13 residues. Trimming removed 0 bases at V and 4 bases at J, with 6 bases between. The germline gives CDR1 LGHDT, CDR2 YNNKEL (reference sequence). The CDR3 loop reads CASSQDAATEAFF. CDR3 DNA: TGTGCCAGCAGCCAAGATGCGGCCACTGAAGCTTTCTTT. The full variable domain, completed using reference TRBV3-1 and TRBJ1-1, is DTAVSQTPKYLVTQMGNDKSIKCEQNLGHDTMYWYKQDSKKFLKIMFSYNNKELIINETVPNRFSPKSPDKAHLNLHINSLELGDSAVYFCASSQDAATEAFFGQGTRLTVV.

This clonotype was counted ten times or more. The chain has TRBV12-3 or TRBV12-4 and TRBJ2-7, with 7 positions matching TRBD1. There are 15 residues in the CDR3. V was pared by 6 bases and J by 2 bases, with 10 bases of the junction left unmatched. The DNA for the CDR3 is TGTGCCAGCAGGAAAGGGACAGAATTTCCCTACGAGCAGTACTTC. It is translated as CASRKGTEFPYEQYF.

This clonotype was counted between two and nine times. The chain is built from TRBV5-1 and TRBJ1-1; maybe TRBD1 (5 bases). The V end was cut by 0 bases, the J end by 9 bases, with 15 bases between. CDR1 SGHRS and CDR2 YFSETQ come from the germline V gene. This CDR3 is built from 14 residues. DNA of the CDR3: TGCGCCAGCAGCTTGGACCAGGGCCAAAGGCAAGCTTTCTTT. This sequence encodes CASSLDQGQRQAFF.

This clonotype was observed a few times. This chain connects TRBV12-3 or TRBV12-4 to TRBJ2-4; TRBD2 matches at 9 bases. The V and J ends lost 5 bases and 8 bases, in that order; junction bases with no gene match: 7. The CDR3 loop spans 14 amino acids. The CDR3 DNA sequence: TGTGCCAGCAGTGATAGCGGGGGTCCGGACATTCAGTACTTC. It translates to CASSDSGGPDIQYF.

A few counts support this clonotype. J is TRBJ2-3 and V is TRBV4-3, with D possibly TRBD2 on 5 matching bases. This CDR3 has 15 amino acids. Germline values: CDR1 LGHNA, CDR2 YSLEER. The V gene lost 0 bases and the J gene lost 6 bases, with 13 bases spanning the gap. The CDR3 region has the DNA TGCGCCAGCAGCCAAGAGGGTGGGTCGGGGGATACGCAGTATTTT. Residues: CASSQEGGSGDTQYF.

The chain is built from TRBV10-3 and TRBJ1-1; 8 positions match TRBD1. The germline V gene has CDR1 ENHRY and CDR2 SYGVKD. Trimming removed 4 bases from V and 1 base from J; junction bases left unmatched: 8. The CDR3 runs 16 residues. CDR3 in DNA: TGTGCCATCAGTGTGGATCAGACAGGGGCGAACACTGAAGCTTTCTTT. Encoded protein: CAISVDQTGANTEAFF.

The chain employs TRBV4-1 and TRBJ2-5; D perhaps matches TRBD2 (5 bases). V lost 0 bases and J lost 5, with 28 bases in between. The CDR3 is 20 residues long. CDR1 MGHRA and CDR2 YSYEKL come from the germline V gene. CDR3 loop: CASSQETPQSGPLSGETQYF. The CDR3 nucleotides read TGCGCCAGCAGCCAAGAGACCCCCCAGAGTGGACCTCTCTCGGGGGAGACCCAGTACTTC.

This clonotype has a handful of counts. The rearrangement links TRBV24-1 to TRBJ2-5; TRBD1 is a possible D gene (5 bases). This CDR3 is built from 13 residues. Trimming shortened V by 4 bases and J by 4 bases, and 9 bases separated the two germline ends. Looked up from germline, CDR1 is KGHDR and CDR2 is SFDVKD. CDR3 DNA sequence: TGTGCCACCAGTGACCTCACAGGAGAGACCCAGTACTTC. This gives the protein CATSDLTGETQYF.

The table lists this clonotype with a count of one. The chain links TRBV5-6 to TRBJ2-2, with D possibly TRBD1 on 5 matching bases. The V gene lost 2 bases and the J gene lost 6 bases, with 8 bases spanning the gap. The CDR3 is 13 amino acids. The germline V gene encodes CDR1 SGHDT and CDR2 YYEEEE. For the CDR3, the DNA is TGTGCCAGCAGCTTTAGCAGGGCCGGGGAGCTGTTTTTT. Translating gives CASSFSRAGELFF. Looking up the rest from reference TRBV5-6 and TRBJ2-2 gives the full variable domain: DAGVTQSPTHLIKTRGQQVTLRCSPKSGHDTVSWYQQALGQGPQFIFQYYEEEERQRGNFPDRFSGHQFPNYSSELNVNALLLGDSALYLCASSFSRAGELFFGEGSRLTVL.

V is TRBV5-1 and J is TRBJ2-3, with 9 nucleotides matching TRBD1. J was trimmed by 5 bases and V by 4 bases; bases with no gene match: 8. From germline, CDR1 is SGHRS and CDR2 YFSETQ. The CDR3 spans 15 residues. The CDR3 DNA reads TGCGCCAGCAGCGCGGCACAGGGGGCTAGAGATACGCAGTATTTT. Amino acids: CASSAAQGARDTQYF.

This sequence joins TRBV28 and TRBJ1-2, with 7 bases matching TRBD1. The CDR3 contains 14 residues. Germline CDR1 reads MDHEN; CDR2 reads SYDVKM. The J segment lost 4 bases and the V segment lost 5 bases, leaving 7 bases of the junction unmatched. CDR3 sequence reads: CASSRTGLAYGYTF. In DNA, the CDR3 is TGTGCCAGCAGTCGGACAGGTCTCGCCTATGGCTACACCTTC.